This T cell receptor (beta chain) is drawn from a study of identical twins. This clonotype came up many times. CDR3 length equals 17 residues. CDR1 is LGHNA, CDR2 YNFKEQ, per germline. V gave up 0 bases and J gave up 7 bases; unmatched junction bases: 12. TCRdb passed the 5' RACE reads through MiXCR, listing each CDR3 protein once. The sample holds around 370,000 distinct CDR3 sequences; roughly 10% are singletons and the top ten take under 10%. V usage is TRBV4-2 and J usage is TRBJ2-1; 7 bases are shared with TRBD2. Sequenced material: naive T cells sorted from blood. This TCR was recovered from a woman between 45 and 65 years old in good health. The CDR3, as DNA: TGTGCCAGCAGCCAAGATATGACGGGAGGAAGGCGTAATGAGCAGTTCTTC. The encoded protein is CASSQDMTGGRRNEQFF.